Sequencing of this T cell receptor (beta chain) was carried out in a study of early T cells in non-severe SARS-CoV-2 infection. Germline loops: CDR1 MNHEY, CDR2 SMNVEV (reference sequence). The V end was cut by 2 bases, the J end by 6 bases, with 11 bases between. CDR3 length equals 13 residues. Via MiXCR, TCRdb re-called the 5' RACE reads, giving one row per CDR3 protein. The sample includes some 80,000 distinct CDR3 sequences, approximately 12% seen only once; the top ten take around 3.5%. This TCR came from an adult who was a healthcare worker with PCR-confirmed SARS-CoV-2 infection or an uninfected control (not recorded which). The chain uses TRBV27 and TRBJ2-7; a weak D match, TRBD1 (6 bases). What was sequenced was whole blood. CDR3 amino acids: CASSLGGHLEQYF. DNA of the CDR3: TGTGCCAGCAGTTTAGGGGGACACCTCGAGCAGTACTTC.